This entry concerns a single T cell receptor beta chain. This entry belongs to a study of cytomegalovirus exposure and HLA in healthy donors. CDR1 is MNHEY and CDR2 is SVGAGI in the germline V gene. V gave up 4 bases and J gave up 6 bases, with 4 bases separating them. The CDR3 sequence is 11 residues long. The PCR ran on 60 Vbeta and 13 Jbeta primers. Assay used: immunoSEQ multiplex PCR; TCRdb lists only in-frame clones, some missing. The repertoire includes roughly 150,000 clones, around 76% of them detected once, and approximately 1.5% sits in the top ten. The specimen was PBMCs. This sequence originates from a man aged 35-49 years in good health and CMV-seronegative. The chain has TRBV6-5 and TRBJ2-1; no clear D gene. CDR3 residues: CASSSGNEQFF. CDR3 DNA: TGTGCCAGCAGTTCGGGCAATGAGCAGTTCTTC.